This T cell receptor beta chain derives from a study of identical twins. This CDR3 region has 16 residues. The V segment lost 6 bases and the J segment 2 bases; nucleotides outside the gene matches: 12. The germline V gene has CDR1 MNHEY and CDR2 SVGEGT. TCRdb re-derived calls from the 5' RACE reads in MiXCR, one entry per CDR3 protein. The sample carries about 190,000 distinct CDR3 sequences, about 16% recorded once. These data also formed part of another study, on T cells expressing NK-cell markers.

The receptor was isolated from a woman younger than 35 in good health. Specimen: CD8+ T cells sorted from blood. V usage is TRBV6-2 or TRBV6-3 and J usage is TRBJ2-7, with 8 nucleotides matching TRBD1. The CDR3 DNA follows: TGTGCCAGCAGCCGCCCGCCGGACAGGGCAGCCTACGAGCAGTACTTC. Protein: CASSRPPDRAAYEQYF.